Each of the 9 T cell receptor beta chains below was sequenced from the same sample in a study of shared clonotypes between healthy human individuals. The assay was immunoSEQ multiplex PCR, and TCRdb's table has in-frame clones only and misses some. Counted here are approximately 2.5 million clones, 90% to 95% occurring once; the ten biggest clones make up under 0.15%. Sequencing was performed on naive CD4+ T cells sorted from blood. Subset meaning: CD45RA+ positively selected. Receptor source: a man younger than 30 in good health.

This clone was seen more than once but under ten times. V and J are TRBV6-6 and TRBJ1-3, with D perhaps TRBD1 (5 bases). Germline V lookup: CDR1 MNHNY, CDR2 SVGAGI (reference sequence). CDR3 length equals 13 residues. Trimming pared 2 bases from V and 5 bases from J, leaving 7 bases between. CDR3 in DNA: TGTGCCAGCAGTTACCAGGACAGAAACACCATATATTTT. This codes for CASSYQDRNTIYF.

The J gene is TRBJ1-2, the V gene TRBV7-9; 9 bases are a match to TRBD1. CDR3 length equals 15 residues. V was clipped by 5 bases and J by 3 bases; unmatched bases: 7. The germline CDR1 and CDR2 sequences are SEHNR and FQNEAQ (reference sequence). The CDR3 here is CASSVGQGHDYGYTF. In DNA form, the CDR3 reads TGTGCCAGCAGCGTGGGACAGGGTCATGACTATGGCTACACCTTC.

CDR3 nucleotide sequence: TGCGCCAGCAGTCAAGATCCTGGTGGGGAGGGGAATGAAAAACTGTTTTTT. Translation: CASSQDPGGEGNEKLFF. This chain joins TRBV23-1 and TRBJ1-4; a possible D gene is TRBD1 (5 bases). TRBV23-1 is assigned to the ORF class and has an uncertain function. The V end was cut by 2 bases, the J end by 5 bases, with 18 bases between. The CDR3 contains 17 residues.

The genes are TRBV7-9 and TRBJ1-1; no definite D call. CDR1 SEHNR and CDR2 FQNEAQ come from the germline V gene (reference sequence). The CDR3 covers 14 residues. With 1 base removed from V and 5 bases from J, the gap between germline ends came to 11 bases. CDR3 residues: CASSLELVGTEAFF. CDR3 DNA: TGTGCCAGCAGCTTAGAGTTAGTAGGGACTGAAGCTTTCTTT. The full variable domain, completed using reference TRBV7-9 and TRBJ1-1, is DTGVSQNPRHKITKRGQNVTFRCDPISEHNRLYWYRQTLGQGPEFLTYFQNEAQLEKSRLLSDRFSAERPKGSFSTLEIQRTEQGDSAMYLCASSLELVGTEAFFGQGTRLTVV.

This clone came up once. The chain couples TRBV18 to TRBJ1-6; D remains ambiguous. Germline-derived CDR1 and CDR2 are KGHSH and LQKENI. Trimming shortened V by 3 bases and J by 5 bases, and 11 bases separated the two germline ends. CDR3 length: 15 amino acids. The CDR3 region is CASSPAWTDNSPLHF. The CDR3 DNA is TGTGCCAGCTCACCCGCGTGGACGGATAATTCACCCCTCCACTTT.

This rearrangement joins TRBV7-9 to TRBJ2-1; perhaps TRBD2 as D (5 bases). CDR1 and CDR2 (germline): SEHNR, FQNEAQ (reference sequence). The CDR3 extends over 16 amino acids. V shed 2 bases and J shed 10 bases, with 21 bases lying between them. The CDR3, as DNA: TGTGCCAGCAGCTTATTAGCACCAACTAGGCGTGAAGAGCAGTTCTTC. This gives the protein CASSLLAPTRREEQFF.

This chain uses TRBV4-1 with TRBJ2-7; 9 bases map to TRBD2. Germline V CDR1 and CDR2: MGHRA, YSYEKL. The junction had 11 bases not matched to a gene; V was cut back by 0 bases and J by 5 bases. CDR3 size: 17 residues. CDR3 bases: TGCGCCAGCAGCCAAGATAATGTAGTAGCGGGGGTTAACGAGCAGTACTTC. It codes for CASSQDNVVAGVNEQYF.

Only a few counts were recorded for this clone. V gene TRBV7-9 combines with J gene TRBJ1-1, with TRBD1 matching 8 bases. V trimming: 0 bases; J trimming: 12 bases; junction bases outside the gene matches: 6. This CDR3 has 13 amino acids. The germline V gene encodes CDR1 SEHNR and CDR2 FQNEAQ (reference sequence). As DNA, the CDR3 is TGTGCCAGCAGCTTAGCGGTCGACAGGGGACCTTTCTTT. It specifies CASSLAVDRGPFF.

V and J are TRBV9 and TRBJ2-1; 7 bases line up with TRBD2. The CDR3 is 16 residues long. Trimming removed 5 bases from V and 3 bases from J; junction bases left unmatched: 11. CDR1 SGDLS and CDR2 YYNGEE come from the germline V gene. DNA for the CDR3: TGTGCCAGCAGTCATTCTATAGCGGGTGACTACAATGAGCAGTTCTTC. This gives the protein CASSHSIAGDYNEQFF.